This TCR beta chain was sequenced during a study of blood T cell repertoires in COVID-19 (dated by TCRdb to 2018 to 2020). A note on the overall study: The collaborator samples originated in the United States, Italy and Spain and spanned the acute and convalescent phases of COVID-19. The samples were drawn from the first 160 participants of the ongoing ImmuneRACE study and from over 950 subjects provided by 6 global collaborators. Sample metadata almost always included a de-identified subject ID, COVID-19 status, age in years and sex. Where HLA class I and class II types were available, the types were taken from metadata supplied by the sample provider, not from assay-based typing. The material from the prospective study consisted of cDNA or gDNA derived from T cells, B-cell-depleted T cells, or PBMCs. Subjects who had been exposed to COVID-19, were actively infected with it, or had recovered from it provided the deeply sampled blood TCRbeta repertoires that made up the dataset. A freely available public database, intended as a resource for researchers studying the immune response to SARS-CoV-2, is where the repertoires were released. Overall results and qualifications from the work: Clinical and demographic metadata were provided uncurated, with the amount varying by source and participant.

V is pared back by 10 bases and J by 4 bases, with 17 bases lying between the germline termini. CDR1 and CDR2 (WNHNN, SYGVQD) derive from the germline V gene (reference sequence). The CDR3 spans 14 residues, from the cysteine through the phenylalanine. Only the CDR3 region is kept as DNA, spanning 42 bases read in frame from base 1. Whole blood was collected in K2EDTA tubes by collaborating institutions according to the institutions' own protocols. For TCRbeta analysis, collaborators shipped samples in one of three forms: frozen whole blood, isolated PBMCs, or DNA extracted from either of those sample types. TCRbeta CDR3 regions were amplified from genomic DNA using the immunoSEQ Assay, a bias-controlled multiplex PCR. In the paper's pipeline: The number of nucleated cells in each sample was estimated from the amplification of reference gene primers within the assay. To quantify the absolute abundance of each unique TCRbeta CDR3 rearrangement, sequence reads were collapsed and filtered. For each sample, productive Simpson clonality was calculated as the square root of Simpson's diversity index across productive rearrangements. The clones in this table, taken by TCRdb from immuneACCESS, are in-frame only. Not every clone is retained; where verified, under half of the shortfall comes from an unresolved V gene, and the cause of the rest is unknown. D and trimming were read from the DNA, whereas the V and J calls and clone size are those reported in that table. The sample includes 310,000 or so clones, with 70% to 90% observed a single time. The top ten clones comprise approximately 4% of the sample.

Turning to this clone: Its cognate antigen has yet to be identified. No clone much larger than this one lies a single base away; base qualities are absent.

Material for sequencing was peripheral blood. The clonotype originates from a woman in her forties or fifties with active or convalescent COVID-19. This receptor chain uses TRBV10-1 and TRBJ1-3, with a weak D call of TRBD1 (6 bases match). The CDR3: CANYRDRLGNTIYF. The nucleotide sequence is TGCGCCAACTACCGCGACAGGCTGGGAAACACCATATATTTT.